The following is a T cell receptor beta chain sequence with its context. These data are taken from a study of T cell repertoires in ileal Crohn's disease. Trimming shortened V by 7 bases and J by 3 bases, and 8 bases separated the two germline ends. The CDR3 totals 12 residues. CDR1 and CDR2 from the germline V gene are SGHRS and YFSETQ. Using immunoSEQ multiplex PCR, the repertoire was profiled, and TCRdb retains in-frame clones only, with some absent. The top ten clones hold around 4.2% of a sample with more than 15,000 clones, 65% to 80% of them seen once. The time point is: neoterminal ileum biopsy at postoperative endoscopy, about 6 months after surgery.

The sample comprised ileal tissue. V and J are TRBV5-1 and TRBJ1-3, with D possibly TRBD1 on 5 matching bases. The receptor comes from an adult with Crohn's disease. CDR3 sequence: CASGADGNTIYF. CDR3 nucleotide sequence: TGCGCCAGCGGGGCGGATGGAAACACCATATATTTT.